The rows below give T cell receptor beta chains drawn from one sample of a study of blood T cell repertoires in COVID-19. Profiled with immunoSEQ multiplex PCR; TCRdb holds only in-frame clones, not every one. This sample carries fewer than 300,000 clones, about 76% of them seen once, and the ten largest clones take around 2.9%. Sequencing used peripheral blood. The receptors stem from a woman aged 55-69 years with active or convalescent COVID-19. Both conserved end residues are part of each CDR3. D genes are given only for firm matches. A clone size is listed for some rows: how often the clone was seen (once, few, many), or a class if it is expanded.

clone size	CDR3 length	V gene	D gene	J gene	CDR3 DNA	CDR3 protein
once	15	TRBV19	TRBD1	TRBJ2-7	TGTGCCAGTAGTATACCCGGACAGGGGATTTACGAGCAGTACTTC	CASSIPGQGIYEQYF
-	13	TRBV18	-	TRBJ1-1	TGTGCCAGCTCAACTGAACTCAACACTGAAGCTTTCTTT	CASSTELNTEAFF
few	16	TRBV30	TRBD2	TRBJ2-7	TGTGCCTGGAGCGCGCGGACTAGCGGGGGTCGGGACGAGCAGTACTTC	CAWSARTSGGRDEQYF
-	14	TRBV18	-	TRBJ1-5	TGTGCCAGCTCACCATACGACAGGAATCAGCCCCAGCATTTT	CASSPYDRNQPQHF
-	14	TRBV11-3	TRBD1	TRBJ2-7	TGTGCCAGCAGCTCCGGACAGGGGGCTGGGGAGCAGTACTTC	CASSSGQGAGEQYF
-	13	TRBV12-3/TRBV12-4	TRBD1	TRBJ2-7	TGTGCCAGCAGTTACCGGGACAGGGGAGAGCAGTACTTC	CASSYRDRGEQYF
-	16	TRBV9	-	TRBJ1-4	TGTGCCAGCAGCGCCCGGGAGTTCGCAACTAATGAAAAACTGTTTTTT	CASSAREFATNEKLFF
few	18	TRBV10-3	TRBD1	TRBJ1-6	TGTGCCATCAGTGAGTCGTTTACACAGGGGGTGAGTAATTCACCCCTCCACTTT	CAISESFTQGVSNSPLHF
-	15	TRBV18	-	TRBJ1-1	TGTGCCAGCTCACCAAGTCAGGCAGGAAACACTGAAGCTTTCTTT	CASSPSQAGNTEAFF
-	13	TRBV7-2	TRBD2	TRBJ2-3	TGTGCCAGCAGCACTAGCGTCACAGATACGCAGTATTTT	CASSTSVTDTQYF
-	15	TRBV4-3	-	TRBJ2-5	TGCGCCAGCAGCCAACCCCGAGGCCTAGCAGAGACCCAGTACTTC	CASSQPRGLAETQYF
-	16	TRBV4-1	TRBD2	TRBJ2-7	TGCGCCAGCAGCCCGACCGGTCTAGCGGGGGGCCTGGAGCAGTACTTC	CASSPTGLAGGLEQYF
-	17	TRBV2	TRBD1	TRBJ1-1	TGTGCCAGCAGTACTCATTTCAGGGGGCTGGAGGACACTGAAGCTTTCTTT	CASSTHFRGLEDTEAFF
-	13	TRBV3-1/TRBV3-2	-	TRBJ1-5	TGTGCCAGCAGCCAAGAGCAGTTTCAGCCCCAGCATTTT	CASSQEQFQPQHF
-	13	TRBV6-5	-	TRBJ1-2	TGTGCCAGCAGTCTAGGGAGGGACTATGGCTACACCTTC	CASSLGRDYGYTF
-	17	TRBV5-6	TRBD2	TRBJ2-7	TGTGCCAGCAGCTCCCGATCGACTCCTAGCGGGGGGTCCGAGCAGTACTTC	CASSSRSTPSGGSEQYF